Below, 29 T cell receptor beta chains from the same sample are listed, as sequenced in a study of cytomegalovirus exposure and HLA in healthy donors (dated by TCRdb to about 2017). The method behind the library was the immunoSEQ multiplex PCR assay. A mixture of 60 forward primers for TCR Vbeta segments and 13 reverse primers for TCR Jbeta segments was used in the multiplex PCR. TCRdb retrieved this table from immuneACCESS and kept in-frame rearrangements only. Not all clones are present; in checked studies, unresolved V genes account for under half, and no reason is known for the remainder. The sample includes some 130,000 clones, with around 83% observed a single time. The top ten clonotypes cover less than 1.5% of the sample. Sequences were obtained from PBMCs. Every receptor here comes from a girl aged 2 to 10 in good health and CMV-seronegative.

This clone was seen just once. The chain is built from TRBV30 and TRBJ2-1; 8 bases map to TRBD1. After removal of 2 bases from V and 1 base from J, the junction contained 4 bases not matched to a gene. Germline V gene lookup returns CDR1 GTSNPN and CDR2 SVGIG (reference sequence). The CDR3 is made up of 15 amino acids. The CDR3 nucleotides are TGTGCCTGGAGTAACACAGGGGGGTCCTACAATGAGCAGTTCTTC. It is translated as CAWSNTGGSYNEQFF.

This clone was detected only once. The rearrangement uses TRBV19 and TRBJ2-3, with 9 nucleotides matching TRBD1. The V and J ends lost 6 bases and 3 bases, in that order; junction bases with no gene match: 7. The CDR3 has 15 amino acids. From germline, CDR1 is LNHDA and CDR2 SQIVND (reference sequence). This CDR3 is CASRGTGRLTDTQYF. DNA for the CDR3: TGTGCCAGTAGGGGGACAGGGAGGTTAACAGATACGCAGTATTTT.

J is TRBJ1-3 and V is TRBV25-1, with D perhaps matching TRBD1 (5 bases). The CDR3 runs 18 residues. Germline V CDR1 and CDR2: MGHDK, SYGVNS. Trimming took 2 bases from V and 0 from J, leaving 17 bases between them. The CDR3 sequence: CASSEPPLTDSSGNTIYF. CDR3 DNA: TGTGCCAGCAGTGAACCCCCCCTGACAGACAGCTCTGGAAACACCATATATTTT.

This clone was counted only a few times. The chain is built from TRBV4-3 and TRBJ2-5; D may be TRBD2 (6 bases). The CDR3 consists of 13 residues. Germline V gives CDR1 LGHNA, CDR2 YSLEER. With 3 bases removed from V and 6 bases from J, the gap between germline ends came to 11 bases. DNA of the CDR3: TGCGCCAGCAGCCAGGGTCGGGGGAAGACCCAGTACTTC. This gives the protein CASSQGRGKTQYF.

The chain recombines TRBV6-1 with TRBJ1-1; the D is unclear. CDR1 and CDR2 (germline): MNHNS, SASEGT. This CDR3 has 12 residues. Trimming pared 7 bases from V and 1 base from J, leaving 7 bases between. Here the CDR3 DNA reads TGTGCCAGCATGGAGGGGAACACTGAAGCTTTCTTT. It yields the protein CASMEGNTEAFF.

The rearrangement links TRBV28 to TRBJ2-7, with TRBD1 as a possible D gene (5 bases). Germline values: CDR1 MDHEN, CDR2 SYDVKM. V dropped 3 bases and J dropped 6 bases, with 12 bases sitting between them. CDR3 length: 13 amino acids. The CDR3 nucleotides read TGTGCCAGCAGTTTCTTCGACAGAGGCGAGCAGTACTTC. This translates into CASSFFDRGEQYF.

The V call is TRBV4-2, the J call TRBJ2-5; unclear D gene. The V gene's germline CDR1 is LGHNA and CDR2 YNFKEQ. This CDR3 has 17 residues. V dropped 0 bases and J dropped 2 bases, with 16 bases sitting between them. The CDR3 reads CASSQDLLAVLQETQYF. CDR3 sequence (DNA): TGTGCCAGCAGCCAAGATCTGCTCGCGGTCTTACAAGAGACCCAGTACTTC.

V is TRBV6-5 and J is TRBJ1-2, with 7 nucleotides matching TRBD1. This CDR3 is 13 amino acids long. V shed 6 bases and J 8 bases; nucleotides not matched to a gene: 9. From germline, CDR1 is MNHEY and CDR2 SVGAGI. Written as DNA, the CDR3 is TGTGCCAGCAGACAAGACAGGGAAGTCGGCTACACCTTC. Residues: CASRQDREVGYTF.

The chain uses TRBV5-1 and TRBJ2-3, with 7 bases fitting TRBD2. V lost 0 bases, J lost 0 bases, and 4 bases stayed unmatched. The CDR3 consists of 16 residues. Per the germline V gene, CDR1 is SGHRS and CDR2 is YFSETQ. CDR3 nucleotide sequence: TGCGCCAGCAGCTTGGGGGGGGGAAGGAGCACAGATACGCAGTATTTT. Protein: CASSLGGGRSTDTQYF.

V gene TRBV6-1 combines with J gene TRBJ1-5; D gene uncertain. This CDR3 is 13 amino acids long. V shed 6 bases and J shed 3 bases, with 9 bases lying between them. Germline V CDR1 and CDR2: MNHNS, SASEGT. In DNA, the CDR3 is TGTGCCAGCAGCGGACTCCTCAATCAGCCCCAGCATTTT. As protein: CASSGLLNQPQHF.

The chain employs TRBV27 and TRBJ1-1; D is perhaps TRBD1 (5 bases). CDR3 length: 14 residues. Looked up from germline, CDR1 is MNHEY and CDR2 is SMNVEV (reference sequence). V was trimmed by 2 bases and J by 3 bases, leaving 10 bases between them. CDR3 protein: CASSLGIRDTEAFF. The CDR3 DNA reads TGTGCCAGCAGTTTAGGGATCAGGGACACTGAAGCTTTCTTT.

The chain combines TRBV18 with TRBJ2-3; 9 bases are a match to TRBD2. V trimming: 2 bases; J trimming: 4 bases; junction bases outside the gene matches: 10. Germline loops: CDR1 KGHSH, CDR2 LQKENI. The CDR3 sequence is 17 residues long. CDR3 DNA sequence: TGTGCCAGCTCACCAAGGGGGGCTAGCGGGGAAGCAGATACGCAGTATTTT. It codes for CASSPRGASGEADTQYF. Drawing the rest from reference TRBV18 and TRBJ2-3, the complete variable domain is NAGVMQNPRHLVRRRGQEARLRCSPMKGHSHVYWYRQLPEEGLKFMVYLQKENIIDESGMPKERFSAEFPKEGPSILRIQQVVRGDSAAYFCASSPRGASGEADTQYFGPGTRLTVL.

V gene TRBV18 combines with J gene TRBJ2-7; tentatively, D is TRBD2 (6 bases). The CDR3 loop spans 14 amino acids. In germline, CDR1 is KGHSH, CDR2 LQKENI. V was shortened by 4 bases and J by 5 bases, with 15 bases between the two germline ends. The CDR3 sequence is CASSLGGREDEQYF. The CDR3 nucleotides read TGTGCCAGCTCACTGGGAGGTAGAGAGGACGAGCAGTACTTC.

The gene calls are TRBV7-2 and TRBJ1-4; 7 bases align to TRBD1. Germline CDR1 reads SGHTA; CDR2 reads FQGNSA. Trimming took 5 bases from V and 3 from J; bases not matched to a gene: 6. There are 15 residues in the CDR3. CDR3: CASSHRGGANEKLFF. DNA of the CDR3: TGTGCCAGCAGCCACAGAGGGGGCGCTAATGAAAAACTGTTTTTT.

J is TRBJ1-1 and V is TRBV23-1; the D is unclear. TRBV23-1 is assigned to the ORF class and has an uncertain function. V lost 4 bases and J 0 bases, leaving 18 bases between the germline ends. This CDR3 spans 17 amino acids. The CDR3 DNA reads as TGCGCCAGCAGTCTCTTCTTCGAATTTAGCATGAACACTGAAGCTTTCTTT. Translating gives CASSLFFEFSMNTEAFF.

The rearrangement links TRBV5-1 to TRBJ2-1, with 8 positions matching TRBD1. The CDR3 consists of 16 residues. Germline CDR1 reads SGHRS; CDR2 reads YFSETQ. Trimming took 5 bases from V and 0 from J; bases not matched to a gene: 7. CDR3 DNA: TGCGCCAGCAGTCTCCCCACAGGGGGCTCCTACAATGAGCAGTTCTTC. Translated, it gives CASSLPTGGSYNEQFF. The full variable domain, rest sourced from reference TRBV5-1 and TRBJ2-1, is KAGVTQTPRYLIKTRGQQVTLSCSPISGHRSVSWYQQTPGQGLQFLFEYFSETQRNKGNFPGRFSGRQFSNSRSEMNVSTLELGDSALYLCASSLPTGGSYNEQFFGPGTRLTVL.

The rearrangement links TRBV6-6 to TRBJ1-2; 10 nucleotides match TRBD1. This CDR3 contains 14 residues. Losses at the gene ends were 6 bases for V and 3 bases for J; bases not matched to a gene: 4. Germline V gene lookup returns CDR1 MNHNY and CDR2 SVGAGI (reference sequence). The CDR3 bases are TGTGCCAGCAGCCAGACAGGGGGCTACTATGGCTACACCTTC. Protein: CASSQTGGYYGYTF.

The rearrangement links TRBV2 to TRBJ2-1; possible D gene TRBD1, 7 bases. The V end was cut by 6 bases, the J end by 8 bases, with 23 bases between. CDR3 length: 16 amino acids. Germline V gives CDR1 SNHLY, CDR2 FYNNEI. The CDR3 spells CASREGIKMTGYEQFF. The CDR3 nucleotides are TGTGCCAGCAGGGAGGGTATTAAGATGACAGGGTATGAGCAGTTCTTC.

V is TRBV6-6 and J is TRBJ2-7, with 9 nucleotides matching TRBD1. The CDR3 contains 16 residues. The V gene end was trimmed by 2 bases and the J gene end by 1 base; junction bases not matched to a gene: 6. Germline V gene lookup returns CDR1 MNHNY and CDR2 SVGAGI (reference sequence). The CDR3 reads CASSYLGTGLSYEQYF. CDR3 DNA: TGTGCCAGCAGTTACCTCGGGACAGGGCTTTCCTACGAGCAGTACTTC.

This chain uses TRBV19 with TRBJ2-7; TRBD2 aligns across 9 bases. The CDR3 length is 16 residues. Germline values: CDR1 LNHDA, CDR2 SQIVND (reference sequence). Losses at the gene ends were 1 base for V and 6 bases for J; bases not matched to a gene: 10. The CDR3 loop is CASSIVAGGPSSEQYF. Here the CDR3 DNA reads TGTGCCAGTAGTATAGTCGCGGGAGGGCCTTCGTCCGAGCAGTACTTC.

CDR3: CASSFWGRVSGANVLTF. As DNA, the CDR3 is TGTGCCAGCAGTTTTTGGGGCAGGGTCTCTGGGGCCAACGTCCTGACTTTC. J is TRBJ2-6 and V is TRBV28; a weak D match, TRBD1 (5 bases). Trimming cost V 3 bases and J 0 bases, with 12 bases left between them. Germline lookup yields CDR1 MDHEN and CDR2 SYDVKM. The CDR3 sequence is 17 residues long. The full variable domain, with the rest looked up from reference TRBV28 and TRBJ2-6, is DVKVTQSSRYLVKRTGEKVFLECVQDMDHENMFWYRQDPGLGLRLIYFSYDVKMKEKGDIPEGYSVSREKKERFSLILESASTNQTSMYLCASSFWGRVSGANVLTFGAGSRLTVL.

The chain couples TRBV6-1 to TRBJ2-7, with D possibly being TRBD1 (6 bases). V was pared by 4 bases and J by 2 bases, with 12 bases between. Germline values: CDR1 MNHNS, CDR2 SASEGT. The CDR3 has 14 residues. The CDR3 reads CASSVQQGAYEQYF. The CDR3 bases are TGTGCCAGCAGTGTACAACAGGGAGCCTACGAGCAGTACTTC.

With regard to this clone: This specimen includes other DNA sequences encoding the same CDR3. The chain combines TRBV30 with TRBJ2-4; 7 bases align to TRBD1. Germline CDR1 is GTSNPN and CDR2 is SVGIG (reference sequence). There are 16 residues in the CDR3. V dropped 0 bases and J dropped 16; count of bases not matched to a gene: 21. The CDR3: CAWSVPKRATGAGLYF. In DNA form, the CDR3 reads TGTGCCTGGAGTGTACCCAAACGGGCTACAGGGGCCGGCCTTTACTTC.

The V gene is TRBV9, the J gene TRBJ2-1; 7 nucleotides line up with TRBD1. Germline lookup yields CDR1 SGDLS and CDR2 YYNGEE. Trimming took 5 bases from V and 0 from J; bases not matched to a gene: 2. The CDR3 sequence is 14 residues long. The CDR3 sequence: CASSAGGSYNEQFF. CDR3 coding DNA: TGTGCCAGCAGTGCAGGGGGCTCCTACAATGAGCAGTTCTTC.

This chain links TRBV28 with TRBJ2-7; the D gene is possibly TRBD1 (6 bases). V dropped 8 bases and J dropped 0 bases, with 14 bases sitting between them. Germline loops: CDR1 MDHEN, CDR2 SYDVKM. This CDR3 has 14 residues. CDR3 in amino acids: CASQIRQASYEQYF. Here the CDR3 DNA reads TGTGCCAGCCAAATTAGACAGGCCTCCTACGAGCAGTACTTC.

This clone was seen a few times. The chain links TRBV5-6 to TRBJ2-7; 9 bases fit TRBD1. Germline V CDR1 and CDR2: SGHDT, YYEEEE. The CDR3 runs to 15 residues. The J segment lost 4 bases and the V segment lost 0 bases, leaving 5 bases of the junction unmatched. The CDR3 reads CASSLAGTGPYEQYF. The CDR3 DNA sequence: TGTGCCAGCAGCTTGGCGGGGACAGGGCCGTACGAGCAGTACTTC.

This chain connects TRBV7-8 to TRBJ1-1; D is ambiguous. Germline CDR1 reads SGHVS; CDR2 reads FQNEAQ. V was trimmed by 2 bases and J by 7 bases, leaving 17 bases between them. This CDR3 is 15 amino acids long. The chain's CDR3 is CASSLSGSVESEAFF. As DNA, the CDR3 is TGTGCCAGCAGCTTAAGCGGTTCGGTGGAGAGTGAAGCTTTCTTT.

This clone came up a few times. The chain has TRBV6-5 and TRBJ1-1; 7 bases map to TRBD1. The V and J ends lost 7 bases and 5 bases, in that order; junction bases with no gene match: 10. The germline V gene has CDR1 MNHEY and CDR2 SVGAGI. CDR3 length equals 14 residues. The CDR3 nucleotides are TGTGCCAGCATTGAACAGGGGATGGGGACTGAAGCTTTCTTT. This sequence encodes CASIEQGMGTEAFF.

The rearrangement uses TRBV19 and TRBJ1-1; D not certain. The CDR3 sequence is 13 residues long. V gave up 0 bases and J gave up 11 bases, with 13 bases separating them. Germline V gene data show CDR1 as LNHDA and CDR2 as SQIVND (reference sequence). The CDR3 reads CASSIDGGSAAFF. In DNA form, the CDR3 reads TGTGCCAGTAGTATAGATGGCGGGTCTGCGGCTTTCTTT. Filled out from reference TRBV19 and TRBJ1-1, the complete variable domain reads DGGITQSPKYLFRKEGQNVTLSCEQNLNHDAMYWYRQDPGQGLRLIYYSQIVNDFQKGDIAEGYSVSREKKESFPLTVTSAQKNPTAFYLCASSIDGGSAAFFGQGTRLTVV.